The entry below gives a single T cell receptor beta chain sequence along with its context. The repertoire was sequenced with immunoSEQ multiplex PCR; TCRdb's copy has only in-frame clones and lacks some. The data show about 300,000 clones, 87% seen once. The data stem from a study of blood T cell repertoires in COVID-19. Specimen: PBMCs or T cells enriched from blood (not recorded which). The receptor was isolated from a woman aged 30 to 39 who had recovered from COVID-19.

This chain's CDR3 is CASSPQGFGEKLFF. The CDR3 DNA is TGTGCCAGCAGCCCGCAGGGGTTTGGTGAAAAACTGTTTTTT. V and J are TRBV11-2 and TRBJ1-4; TRBD1 is a possible D gene (6 bases). Germline V gene lookup returns CDR1 SGHAT and CDR2 FQNNGV. V lost 5 bases to trimming and J lost 7 bases, with 14 bases between them. The CDR3 runs 14 residues. Full variable domain (outside the CDR3, taken from reference TRBV11-2 and TRBJ1-4): EAGVAQSPRYKIIEKRQSVAFWCNPISGHATLYWYQQILGQGPKLLIQFQNNGVVDDSQLPKDRFSAERLKGVDSTLKIQPAKLEDSAVYLCASSPQGFGEKLFFGSGTQLSVL.